The T cell receptor beta chain described here comes from a study of blood T cell repertoires in COVID-19. About the research overall: Samples of COVID-19 (acute and convalescent) were obtained from the United States, Italy and Spain. PBMCs, B-cell-depleted T cells, or T cells were the source of the cDNA or gDNA that made up the material.

Germline V gene data show CDR1 as SGDLS and CDR2 as YYNGEE. CDR3 length: 16 residues. V shed 4 bases, J shed 6 bases, and the junction held 5 bases outside the gene matches. This table comes from immunoSEQ multiplex PCR, and its TCRdb copy is limited to in-frame clones, with some not included. Here the sample spans roughly 180,000 clones, around 83% being singletons. The TCR sequence derives from a man younger than 35 with acute or convalescent COVID-19. Sequenced sample: peripheral blood. The chain employs TRBV9 and TRBJ2-1; TRBD2 aligns across 15 bases. The DNA for the CDR3 is TGTGCCAGCAGCCCAGGACTAGCGGGGGGGCCCAATGAGCAGTTCTTC. It is translated as CASSPGLAGGPNEQFF. The entire variable domain, with the rest obtained from reference TRBV9 and TRBJ2-1, is as follows: DSGVTQTPKHLITATGQRVTLRCSPRSGDLSVYWYQQSLDQGLQFLIQYYNGEERAKGNILERFSAQQFPDLHSELNLSSLELGDSALYFCASSPGLAGGPNEQFFGPGTRLTVL.